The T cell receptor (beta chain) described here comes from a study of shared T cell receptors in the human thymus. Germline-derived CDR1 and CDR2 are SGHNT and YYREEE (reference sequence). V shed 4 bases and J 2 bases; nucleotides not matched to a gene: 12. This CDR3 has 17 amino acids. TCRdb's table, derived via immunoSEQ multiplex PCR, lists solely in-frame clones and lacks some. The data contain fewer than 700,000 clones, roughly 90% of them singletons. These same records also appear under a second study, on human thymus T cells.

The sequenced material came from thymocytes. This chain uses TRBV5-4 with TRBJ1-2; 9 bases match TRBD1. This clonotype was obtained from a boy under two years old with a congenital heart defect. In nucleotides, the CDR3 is TGTGCCAGCAGCCCCCGGTTGGGACAGGGATCGAACTATGGCTACACCTTC. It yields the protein CASSPRLGQGSNYGYTF.